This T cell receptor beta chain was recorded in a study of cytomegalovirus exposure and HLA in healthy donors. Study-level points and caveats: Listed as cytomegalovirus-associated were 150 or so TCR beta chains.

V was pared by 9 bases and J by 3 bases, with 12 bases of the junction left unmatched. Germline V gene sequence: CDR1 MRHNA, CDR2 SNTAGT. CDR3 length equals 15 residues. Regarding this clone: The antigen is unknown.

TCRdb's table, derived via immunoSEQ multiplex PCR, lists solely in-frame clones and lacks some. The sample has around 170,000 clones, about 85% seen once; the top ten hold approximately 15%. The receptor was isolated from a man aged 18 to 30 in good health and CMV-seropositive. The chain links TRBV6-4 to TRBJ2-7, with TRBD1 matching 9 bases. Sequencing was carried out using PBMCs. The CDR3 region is CARTRGDRVVYEQYF. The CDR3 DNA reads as TGTGCCAGGACCCGGGGGGACAGGGTTGTCTACGAGCAGTACTTC.